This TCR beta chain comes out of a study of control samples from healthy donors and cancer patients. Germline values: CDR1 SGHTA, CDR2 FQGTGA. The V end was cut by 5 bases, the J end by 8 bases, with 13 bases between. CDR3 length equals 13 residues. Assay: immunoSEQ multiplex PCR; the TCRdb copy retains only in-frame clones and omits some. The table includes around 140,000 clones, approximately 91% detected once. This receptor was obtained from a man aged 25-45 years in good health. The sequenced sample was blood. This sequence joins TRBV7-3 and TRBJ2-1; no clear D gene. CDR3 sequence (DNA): TGTGCCAGCAGCCTATTTATTAGTGATGAGCAGTTCTTC. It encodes CASSLFISDEQFF.